A single sample is the source of the 7 T cell receptor beta chains below, sequenced in a study of T cell repertoires in cytomegalovirus infection. No antigen is known for these receptors. TCRdb re-analysed the reads in MiXCR, keeping a single row per CDR3 protein. The repertoire holds approximately 730,000 distinct CDR3 sequences, with roughly 30% as singletons. The sample here was cultured PBMCs, taken from culture after CMV antigen stimulation. All receptors come from a human donor in good health (CMV status not recorded). Some clones in this sample may be carry-over from other donors' samples.

The chain is built from TRBV20-1 and TRBJ2-7; 7 nucleotides align to TRBD2. Per the germline V gene, CDR1 is DFQATT and CDR2 is SNEGSKA (reference sequence). This CDR3 region has 15 residues. The V and J ends lost 6 bases and 2 bases, in that order; junction bases with no gene match: 13. CDR3 sequence reads: CSAPLLHGTTYEQYF. The CDR3 bases are TGCAGTGCCCCACTTCTACACGGGACTACCTACGAGCAGTACTTC.

Concerning this clonotype: At one of its ends the junction is not consistent with the germline gene, which may arise from a read error. In nucleotides, the CDR3 is TGTGCCAGCAGCTTAGTCCCGCGGGTCGGGGGGATCTTC. Its translation is CASSLVPRVGGIF. The gene calls are TRBV7-2 and TRBJ2-1; 7 bases fit TRBD2. The length of the CDR3 is 13 residues. Germline V gene data show CDR1 as SGHTA and CDR2 as FQGNSA.

The rearrangement links TRBV18 to TRBJ2-5; D may correspond to TRBD1 or TRBD2 (5 bases each). The V gene lost 0 bases and the J gene lost 2 bases, with 13 bases spanning the gap. The CDR3 is 16 residues long. CDR1 is KGHSH, CDR2 LQKENI, per germline. Here the CDR3 reads CASSPPRGRPQETQYF. CDR3 nucleotides: TGTGCCAGCTCACCACCAAGGGGACGGCCGCAAGAGACCCAGTACTTC.

The chain employs TRBV12-3 or TRBV12-4 and TRBJ2-6, with D perhaps matching TRBD2 (7 bases). This CDR3 comprises 20 residues. V gave up 6 bases and J gave up 0 bases, with 24 bases separating them. The CDR3 bases are TGTGCCAGCAGCGAGAAGAGGCGGGGGCTTCAAGTCTCTGGGGCCAACGTCCTGACTTTC. As protein: CASSEKRRGLQVSGANVLTF.

This clonotype has at least ten counts. The CDR3 sequence is CASSLGPTAGDGYFF. The CDR3 nucleotides read TGTGCCAGCAGCTTAGGACCCACAGCCGGGGATGGATACTTCTTT. The V call is TRBV7-2, the J call TRBJ1-1; D is undetermined. The CDR3 is 15 amino acids. Trimming took off 1 base at V and 14 bases at J, with 23 bases between the two ends. Per the germline V gene, CDR1 is SGHTA and CDR2 is FQGNSA.

This clonotype has more than one count but fewer than ten. V gene TRBV7-8 combines with J gene TRBJ2-1; the match to TRBD2 covers 15 bases. There are 20 residues in the CDR3. V lost 6 bases and J lost 0; bases outside the gene matches: 12. Germline CDR1 is SGHVS and CDR2 is FQNEAQ. The CDR3 protein is CASSLPPGLAGGSSYNEQFF. The CDR3 nucleotides are TGTGCCAGCAGTCTTCCCCCGGGACTAGCGGGGGGTAGCTCCTACAATGAGCAGTTCTTC.

The J gene is TRBJ1-4, the V gene TRBV7-2; maybe TRBD1 (5 bases). Per germline, CDR1 SGHTA and CDR2 FQGNSA. The CDR3 covers 16 residues. The V end lost 3 bases, the J end lost 6 bases, and 17 bases lay between the germline ends. CDR3 in amino acids: CASSLNSGLSDEKLFF. Written as DNA, the CDR3 is TGTGCCAGCAGCTTGAATTCAGGGTTGAGTGATGAAAAACTGTTTTTT.